The T cell receptor beta chain under discussion was sequenced for a study of T-cell reconstitution after alpha-beta-depleted transplantation in children. V lost 1 base, J lost 2 bases, and 4 bases lay in between. This CDR3 region has 13 residues. This clonotype appeared many times. No antigen is known for it. Preparing the TCRbeta library involved the use of unique molecular identifiers. TCRdb re-called the PCR reads through MiXCR, storing one row per CDR3 protein. The sample contains about a million distinct CDR3 sequences, roughly 29% of which appear only once. Whole-study results and caveats: Several hundred expanded graft clones reportedly gave rise to the alpha-beta T cells present about two months after transplant. When one year had passed after transplant, most T-cell counts and diversity came from newly produced T cells. The study traced high day-60 TCRbeta diversity in some patients to surviving recipient T cells and thymic progenitors.

The receptor comes from a boy in the first two years of life who had a stem cell transplant for SCID, so the T cells may come from the graft donor. The sample here was PBMCs, mostly from graft donor cells, taken 360 days after TCRalphabeta/CD19-depleted stem cell transplant. This chain links TRBV12-3 or TRBV12-4 with TRBJ2-3, with no clear D. CDR3: CASSLVDTDTQYF. The CDR3 nucleotides read TGTGCCAGCAGTTTAGTCGACACAGATACGCAGTATTTT.